Each of the 15 T cell receptor beta chains below was sequenced from the same sample in a study of response to subunit inactivated influenza vaccine (dated by TCRdb to the late 2010s). Library method: RT-PCR. Data came from an Illumina HiSeq 2500. Using fastp trimming at Q25 and MiXCR clonotype assembly, TCRdb reanalyzed the public sequencing data and kept in-frame beta chains. Here each entry gathers all rows of one CDR3 protein and keeps the most common genes and DNA. Counted in this sample were about 520,000 distinct CDR3 sequences; about 7.2% of them appeared once. Of the sample, around 13% is held by the ten largest clones. The sample here was PBMCs from blood, taken less than 30 months after vaccination. Receptor source: a man aged 50 to 69 who received an inactivated influenza vaccine. Donor details come from another sample of the same person, matched by shared clones.

J is TRBJ2-5 and V is TRBV11-2; D is ambiguous. From germline, CDR1 is SGHAT and CDR2 FQNNGV. The CDR3 sequence is 13 residues long. The V end lost 5 bases, the J end lost 9 bases, and 16 bases lay between the germline ends. The CDR3 coding sequence is TGTGCCAGCAGCCTACCGACGGCCCAGGCCCAGTACTTC. Protein sequence: CASSLPTAQAQYF.

This clonotype was seen ten or more times. The J gene is TRBJ2-5, the V gene TRBV27; no clear D. The germline V gene encodes CDR1 MNHEY and CDR2 SMNVEV (reference sequence). The CDR3 contains 14 residues. Trimming removed 2 bases at V and 2 bases at J, with 9 bases between. DNA for the CDR3: TGTGCCAGCAGTTTAAGTTTTGGGCAAGAGACCCAGTACTTC. Residues: CASSLSFGQETQYF.

The V gene is TRBV3-1, the J gene TRBJ2-1; 13 nucleotides align to TRBD2. With 10 bases clipped from V and 4 bases from J, the junction kept 16 bases outside the gene matches. The CDR3 has 18 residues. Per the germline V gene, CDR1 is LGHDT and CDR2 is YNNKEL (reference sequence). The CDR3 loop is CAICPRRTSGGRYNEQFF. CDR3 DNA sequence: TGTGCCATCTGTCCACGTAGGACTAGCGGGGGCCGGTACAATGAGCAGTTCTTC.

The rearrangement links TRBV11-3 to TRBJ2-1, with TRBD1 as a possible D gene (5 bases). The CDR3 sequence is 15 residues long. Trimming stripped 8 bases from V and 0 bases from J, with 14 bases between. Germline lookup yields CDR1 SGHNT and CDR2 YENEEA. CDR3 bases: TGTGCCAGCTCGATAGGGGCCGGCTCCTACAATGAGCAGTTCTTC. Translated, it gives CASSIGAGSYNEQFF.

The J gene is TRBJ1-3, the V gene TRBV29-1; no definite D call. The CDR3 totals 16 residues. CDR1 and CDR2 from the germline V gene are SQVTM and ANQGSEA. Trimming cost V 4 bases and J 0 bases, with 16 bases left between them. CDR3 DNA sequence: TGCAGCGTTGCCGAAGAGTTAACAGCCTCTGGAAACACCATATATTTT. Translated, it gives CSVAEELTASGNTIYF. The full variable domain, in which reference TRBV29-1 and TRBJ1-3 provide the parts outside the CDR3, is SAVISQKPSRDICQRGTSLTIQCQVDSQVTMMFWYRQQPGQSLTLIATANQGSEATYESGFVIDKFPISRPNLTFSTLTVSNMSPEDSSIYLCSVAEELTASGNTIYFGEGSWLTVV.

Many counts were recorded for this clonotype. The chain joins TRBV20-1 to TRBJ2-1, with TRBD2 matching 8 bases. The V gene end was trimmed by 0 bases and the J gene end by 8 bases; junction bases not matched to a gene: 12. The CDR3 sequence is 16 residues long. The germline V gene has CDR1 DFQATT and CDR2 SNEGSKA (reference sequence). The CDR3 protein is CSARDQEREWGDEQFF. The CDR3, as DNA: TGCAGTGCTAGAGATCAGGAGCGGGAGTGGGGCGATGAGCAGTTCTTC.

This clonotype has a handful of counts. This rearrangement joins TRBV11-2 to TRBJ2-6, with 10 nucleotides matching TRBD1. The CDR3 extends over 17 amino acids. CDR1 is SGHAT, CDR2 FQNNGV, per germline. With 5 bases clipped from V and 3 bases from J, the junction kept 7 bases outside the gene matches. CDR3 sequence: CASSMGQGSYGANVLTF. For the CDR3, the DNA is TGTGCCAGCAGCATGGGACAGGGGTCATATGGGGCCAACGTCCTGACTTTC.

This clonotype appeared a few times. The chain recombines TRBV20-1 with TRBJ2-2; 15 positions match TRBD2. This CDR3 is 16 amino acids long. CDR1 and CDR2 from the germline V gene are DFQATT and SNEGSKA (reference sequence). Trimming took 4 bases from V and 5 from J; bases not matched to a gene: 5. The CDR3 DNA follows: TGCAGTGCTACAGGGACTAGCGGGAGGCCTACCGGGGAGCTGTTTTTT. Its translation is CSATGTSGRPTGELFF.

This clonotype appeared many times. This chain joins TRBV12-3 or TRBV12-4 and TRBJ1-2; 10 bases map to TRBD1. V lost 6 bases, J lost 5 bases, and 6 bases stayed unmatched. CDR3 length equals 14 residues. The chain's CDR3 is CASSETGGKYGYTF. CDR3 DNA: TGTGCCAGCAGCGAGACAGGGGGCAAGTATGGCTACACCTTC.

This clonotype has just a few counts. This chain joins TRBV28 and TRBJ2-7; TRBD2 agrees at 10 bases. J lost 2 bases, V lost 6 bases, and 10 bases had no gene match. The CDR3 is 16 residues long. Germline V lookup: CDR1 MDHEN, CDR2 SYDVKM. The CDR3 here is CASSPTSLAGAYEQYF. CDR3 bases: TGTGCCAGCAGCCCTACCTCCCTAGCGGGAGCCTACGAGCAGTACTTC.

There are many counts of this clonotype. V and J are TRBV29-1 and TRBJ2-2, with D maybe TRBD2 (6 bases). From germline, CDR1 is SQVTM and CDR2 ANQGSEA. The CDR3 runs to 12 residues. The V end was cut by 8 bases, the J end by 7 bases, with 14 bases between. The CDR3: CSSREADGELFF. The CDR3 coding sequence is TGCAGCTCAAGGGAGGCTGACGGGGAGCTGTTTTTT.

The chain carries TRBV5-6 and TRBJ1-2; TRBD1 matches 9 bases. Germline CDR1 and CDR2: SGHDT and YYEEEE. The CDR3 spans 15 residues. The V segment lost 4 bases and the J segment 2 bases; nucleotides outside the gene matches: 6. CDR3 DNA sequence: TGTGCCAGCAGCACCGGGACAGGGAACAACTATGGCTACACCTTC. It is translated as CASSTGTGNNYGYTF.

This clonotype was counted between two and nine times. The chain couples TRBV7-8 to TRBJ2-7, with 7 bases that match TRBD2. V lost 3 bases to trimming and J lost 0 bases; unmatched junction nucleotides: 14. Germline V gene sequence: CDR1 SGHVS, CDR2 FQNEAQ. This CDR3 has 18 residues. The CDR3 bases are TGTGCCAGCAGCTTGACCATAACTAGCGCCTATAACTCCTACGAGCAGTACTTC. Protein: CASSLTITSAYNSYEQYF.

The gene calls are TRBV20-1 and TRBJ1-2, with a possible D match to TRBD1 (6 bases). CDR1 DFQATT and CDR2 SNEGSKA come from the germline V gene (reference sequence). V shed 3 bases and J shed 7 bases, with 15 bases lying between them. This CDR3 has 13 amino acids. The CDR3 is CSASLDRTGGYTF. The CDR3 nucleotides are TGCAGTGCTAGCTTAGACAGGACGGGTGGCTACACCTTC.

Details on this clonotype: This may stem from a read error, because a much larger clone lies one nucleotide away. This chain joins TRBV29-1 and TRBJ2-3; no reliable D call. V lost 6 bases, J lost 6 bases, and 10 bases lay in between. This CDR3 contains 11 residues. Germline V lookup: CDR1 SQVTM, CDR2 ANQGSEA. The CDR3 protein is CSVANVDTQYF. CDR3 bases: TGCAGCGTGGCGAACGTCGATACGCAGTATTTT.